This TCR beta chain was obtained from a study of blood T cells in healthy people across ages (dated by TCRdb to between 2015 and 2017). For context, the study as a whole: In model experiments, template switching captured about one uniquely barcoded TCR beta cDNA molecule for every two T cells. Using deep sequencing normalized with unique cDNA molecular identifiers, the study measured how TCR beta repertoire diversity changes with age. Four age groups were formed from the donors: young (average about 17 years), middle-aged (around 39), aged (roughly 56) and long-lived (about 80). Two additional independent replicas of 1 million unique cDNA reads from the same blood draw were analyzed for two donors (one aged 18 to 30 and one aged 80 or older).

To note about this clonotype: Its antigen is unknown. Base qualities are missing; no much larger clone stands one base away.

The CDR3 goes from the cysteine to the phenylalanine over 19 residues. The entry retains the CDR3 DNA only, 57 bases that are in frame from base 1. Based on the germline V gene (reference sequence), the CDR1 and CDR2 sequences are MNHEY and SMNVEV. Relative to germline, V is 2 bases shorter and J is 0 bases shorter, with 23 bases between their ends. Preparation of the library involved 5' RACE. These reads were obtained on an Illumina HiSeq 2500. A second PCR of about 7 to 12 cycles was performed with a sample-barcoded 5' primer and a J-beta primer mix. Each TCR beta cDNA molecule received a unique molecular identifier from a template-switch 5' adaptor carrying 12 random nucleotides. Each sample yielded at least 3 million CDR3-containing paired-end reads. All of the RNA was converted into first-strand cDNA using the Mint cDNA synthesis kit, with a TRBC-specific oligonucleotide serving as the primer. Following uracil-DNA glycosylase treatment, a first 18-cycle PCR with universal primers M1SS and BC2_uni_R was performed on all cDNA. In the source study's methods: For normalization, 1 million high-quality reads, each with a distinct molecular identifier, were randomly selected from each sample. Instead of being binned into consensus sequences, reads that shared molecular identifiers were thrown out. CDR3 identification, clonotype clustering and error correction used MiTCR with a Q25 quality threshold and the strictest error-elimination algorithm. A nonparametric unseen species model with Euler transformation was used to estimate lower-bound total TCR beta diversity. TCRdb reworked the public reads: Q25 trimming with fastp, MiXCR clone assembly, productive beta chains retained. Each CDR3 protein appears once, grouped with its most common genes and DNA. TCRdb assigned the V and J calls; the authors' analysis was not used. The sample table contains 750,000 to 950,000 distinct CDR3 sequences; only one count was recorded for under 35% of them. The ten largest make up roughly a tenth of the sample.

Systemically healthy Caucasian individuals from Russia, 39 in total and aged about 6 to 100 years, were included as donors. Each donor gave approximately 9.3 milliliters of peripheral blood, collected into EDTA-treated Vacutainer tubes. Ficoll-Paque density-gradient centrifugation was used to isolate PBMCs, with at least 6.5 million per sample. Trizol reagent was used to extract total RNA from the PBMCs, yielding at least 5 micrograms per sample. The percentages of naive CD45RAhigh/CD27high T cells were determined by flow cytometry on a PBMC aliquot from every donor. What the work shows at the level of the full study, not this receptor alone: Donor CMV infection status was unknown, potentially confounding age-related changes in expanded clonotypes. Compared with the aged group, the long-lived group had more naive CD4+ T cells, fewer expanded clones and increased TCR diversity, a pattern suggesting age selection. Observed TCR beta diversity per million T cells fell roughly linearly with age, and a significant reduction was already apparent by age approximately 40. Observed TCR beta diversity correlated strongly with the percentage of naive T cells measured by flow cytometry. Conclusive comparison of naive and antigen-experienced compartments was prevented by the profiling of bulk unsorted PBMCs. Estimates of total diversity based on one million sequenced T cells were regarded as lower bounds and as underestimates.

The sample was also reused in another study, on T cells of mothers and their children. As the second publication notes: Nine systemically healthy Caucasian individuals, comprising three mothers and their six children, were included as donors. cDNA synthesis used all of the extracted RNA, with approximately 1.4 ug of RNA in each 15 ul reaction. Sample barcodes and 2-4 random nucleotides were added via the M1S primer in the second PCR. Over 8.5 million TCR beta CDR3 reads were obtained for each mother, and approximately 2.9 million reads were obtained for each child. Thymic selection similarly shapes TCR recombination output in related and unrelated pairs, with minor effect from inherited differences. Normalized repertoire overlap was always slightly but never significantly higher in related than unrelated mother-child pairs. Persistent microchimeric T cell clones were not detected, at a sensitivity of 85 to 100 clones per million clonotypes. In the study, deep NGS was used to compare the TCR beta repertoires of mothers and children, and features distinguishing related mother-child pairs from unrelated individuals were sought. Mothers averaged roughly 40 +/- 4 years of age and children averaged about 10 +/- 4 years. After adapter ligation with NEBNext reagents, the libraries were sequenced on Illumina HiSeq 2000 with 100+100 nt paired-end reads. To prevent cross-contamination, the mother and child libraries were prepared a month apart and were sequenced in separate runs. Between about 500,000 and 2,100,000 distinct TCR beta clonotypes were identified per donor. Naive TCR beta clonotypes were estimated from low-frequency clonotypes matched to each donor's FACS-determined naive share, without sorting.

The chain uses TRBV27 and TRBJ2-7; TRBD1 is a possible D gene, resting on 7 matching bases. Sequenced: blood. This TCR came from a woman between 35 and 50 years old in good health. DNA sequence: TGTGCCAGCAGTTTACGGGCAGGGGGACAGCGGGCATTCTCCTACGAGCAGTACTTC. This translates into CASSLRAGGQRAFSYEQYF.